These 14 T cell receptor beta chains share one sample of origin, sequenced in a study of shared clonotypes between healthy human individuals. Produced via immunoSEQ multiplex PCR; TCRdb's table is partial and in-frame only. The sample records some 380,000 clones, about 96% being singletons. Input material: memory CD8+ T cells sorted from blood. Subset meaning: CD45RO+ cells pooled with CCR7-negative TemRA cells. Source of these receptors: a man aged 25 to 45 in good health.

This clone came up a few times. This chain's CDR3 is CASSRDNTEAFF. CDR3 bases: TGCGCCAGCAGCCGGGACAACACTGAAGCTTTCTTT. The chain uses TRBV5-1 and TRBJ1-1, with TRBD1 as a possible D gene (5 bases). This CDR3 spans 12 amino acids. Germline V gives CDR1 SGHRS, CDR2 YFSETQ. Deletions cut 4 bases from V and 2 bases from J, with 6 bases between.

Note on this clone: The sample has other DNA sequences that encode this CDR3 too. This chain links TRBV6-5 with TRBJ1-5, with D maybe TRBD1 (5 bases). The CDR3 runs 14 residues. CDR1 is MNHEY, CDR2 SVGAGI, per germline. The V and J ends lost 2 bases and 2 bases respectively, with 7 bases between them. CDR3 residues: CASSYRGGNQPQHF. The CDR3 bases are TGTGCCAGCAGTTACCGGGGGGGCAATCAGCCCCAGCATTTT.

This chain's CDR3 is CASSGTGWETQYF. The CDR3 DNA reads as TGTGCCAGCAGTGGGACAGGATGGGAGACCCAGTACTTC. The chain combines TRBV2 with TRBJ2-5; 7 nucleotides agree with TRBD1. Germline CDR1 SNHLY, CDR2 FYNNEI. The junction had 4 bases not matched to a gene; V was cut back by 4 bases and J by 5 bases. The CDR3 sequence is 13 residues long.

The genes are TRBV7-3 and TRBJ1-1; no clear D. V lost 2 bases, J lost 2 bases, and 9 bases lay in between. The CDR3 is 14 amino acids. CDR1 and CDR2 (germline): SGHTA, FQGTGA. The DNA of the CDR3 is TGTGCCAGCAGCTTAGGGAGTGTAAACACTGAAGCTTTCTTT. Its translation is CASSLGSVNTEAFF.

CDR3 protein: CASSLGQFTGELFF. The CDR3 DNA reads TGTGCCAGCAGTTTAGGCCAGTTCACCGGGGAGCTGTTTTTT. This chain links TRBV28 with TRBJ2-2; D unresolved. The CDR3 is 14 amino acids. The germline V and J ends were trimmed by 2 bases and 4 bases, with 8 bases remaining between them. Germline V lookup: CDR1 MDHEN, CDR2 SYDVKM.

Note on this clone: Other DNA sequences from this sample encode an identical CDR3 as well. The chain carries TRBV30 and TRBJ1-3, with a weak D call TRBD1 (6 bases). The V gene's germline CDR1 is GTSNPN and CDR2 SVGIG (reference sequence). The CDR3 has 11 residues. Trimming took off 5 bases at V and 5 bases at J, with 7 bases between the two ends. CDR3 sequence reads: CAWGQRNTIYF. DNA of the CDR3: TGTGCCTGGGGACAGCGAAACACCATATATTTT.

The gene calls are TRBV21-1 and TRBJ1-5. TRBV21-1 is shown as a pseudogene. The CDR3 totals 12 residues. In nucleotides, the CDR3 is TGTGCCAGCAGCAAAGTGGATCAGCCCCAGCATTTT. It encodes CASSKVDQPQHF.

This clone was counted a few times. Other DNA sequences in the sample encode the same CDR3. The chain is built from TRBV20-1 and TRBJ1-1, with D unclear. CDR3 length: 11 residues. V lost 0 bases, J lost 1 base, and 0 bases lay in between. CDR1 and CDR2 from the germline V gene are DFQATT and SNEGSKA (reference sequence). The CDR3 sequence: CSARENTEAFF. The CDR3 nucleotides read TGCAGTGCTAGAGAGAACACTGAAGCTTTCTTT.

This chain connects TRBV6-1 to TRBJ1-3; weak D call: TRBD1 (6 bases). This CDR3 region has 14 residues. V was cut by 2 bases and J by 5 bases, with 10 bases left in between. In germline, CDR1 is MNHNS, CDR2 SASEGT. In DNA form, the CDR3 reads TGTGCCAGCAGTGAATACAGGGACCGAAACACCATATATTTT. As protein: CASSEYRDRNTIYF.

The chain employs TRBV29-1 and TRBJ1-3; D is possibly TRBD1 (5 bases). CDR3 length: 14 amino acids. Trimming took 5 bases from V and 0 from J, leaving 11 bases between them. Per the germline V gene, CDR1 is SQVTM and CDR2 is ANQGSEA. CDR3 residues: CSVRKGNSGNTIYF. CDR3 nucleotide sequence: TGCAGCGTTAGAAAGGGGAACTCTGGAAACACCATATATTTT. The whole variable domain, remainder taken from reference TRBV29-1 and TRBJ1-3, is SAVISQKPSRDICQRGTSLTIQCQVDSQVTMMFWYRQQPGQSLTLIATANQGSEATYESGFVIDKFPISRPNLTFSTLTVSNMSPEDSSIYLCSVRKGNSGNTIYFGEGSWLTVV.

The chain links TRBV7-8 to TRBJ1-4; tentatively, D is TRBD1 (5 bases). Trimming cost V 3 bases and J 8 bases, with 19 bases left between them. This CDR3 is built from 16 residues. The germline V gene encodes CDR1 SGHVS and CDR2 FQNEAQ. The CDR3 region has the DNA TGTGCCAGCAGCTTCAGAACCGGGGGAGGCGCGGAAAAACTGTTTTTT. Translating gives CASSFRTGGGAEKLFF.

The rearrangement links TRBV30 to TRBJ1-1, with D tentatively TRBD1 (5 bases). The CDR3 extends over 12 amino acids. Trimming took off 5 bases at V and 8 bases at J, with 15 bases between the two ends. Germline V lookup: CDR1 GTSNPN, CDR2 SVGIG (reference sequence). CDR3 in DNA: TGTGCCTGGGGCCTCTATGGACACGAAGCTTTCTTT. This gives the protein CAWGLYGHEAFF.

V usage is TRBV7-6 and J usage is TRBJ2-1; 9 bases are a match to TRBD1. Germline loops: CDR1 SGHVS, CDR2 FNYEAQ. This CDR3 spans 19 amino acids. The J segment lost 2 bases and the V segment lost 0 bases, leaving 11 bases of the junction unmatched. The CDR3 DNA is TGTGCCAGCAGCTTAGCGTACTTGGACAGGGGTCTACCCTACAATGAGCAGTTCTTC. Its translation is CASSLAYLDRGLPYNEQFF.

This clone showed up just once. The chain combines TRBV7-9 with TRBJ2-7, with 8 bases lining up with TRBD2. Trimming took 1 base from V and 4 from J; bases not matched to a gene: 9. The V gene's germline CDR1 is SEHNR and CDR2 FQNEAQ (reference sequence). This CDR3 is 16 amino acids long. The CDR3 region has the DNA TGTGCCAGCAGCTTAGTTGGGACTAGTGTTTCATACGAGCAGTACTTC. This encodes CASSLVGTSVSYEQYF.